The 16 T cell receptor beta chains presented below share a single source sample, sequenced in a study of blood T cells in healthy people across ages. A sample-barcoded 5' primer and a J-beta primer mix were used in a second PCR of roughly 7 to 12 cycles. TCRdb re-derived calls from the 5' RACE reads in MiXCR, one entry per CDR3 protein. The table shows about 760,000 distinct CDR3 sequences, with roughly three fifths occurring only once. The sequencing sample was made of blood. These receptors all stem from a man aged 35 to 55 in good health.

The gene calls are TRBV12-3 or TRBV12-4 and TRBJ2-7; 8 bases are shared with TRBD1. V shed 3 bases, J shed 6 bases, and the junction held 10 bases outside the gene matches. The CDR3 has 15 residues. CDR3 sequence reads: CASSFQQGAIGEQYF. Here the CDR3 DNA reads TGTGCCAGCAGTTTTCAGCAGGGGGCTATTGGCGAGCAGTACTTC.

This clonotype appeared a few times. This chain uses TRBV7-9 with TRBJ1-2, with D possibly TRBD1 on 6 matching bases. The CDR3 runs 14 residues. Trimming took 6 bases from V and 3 from J, leaving 14 bases between them. CDR1 is SEHNR, CDR2 FQNEAQ, per germline (reference sequence). This CDR3 reads CASRAGGAYYGYTF. The DNA of the CDR3 is TGTGCCAGCAGGGCCGGGGGGGCCTACTATGGCTACACCTTC.

This clonotype was seen only once. This sequence joins TRBV20-1 and TRBJ2-1; TRBD2 agrees at 15 bases. The CDR3 contains 19 residues. Trimming took 6 bases from V and 0 from J; bases not matched to a gene: 12. Germline loops: CDR1 DFQATT, CDR2 SNEGSKA (reference sequence). CDR3 nucleotide sequence: TGCAGTGCCACGCGTCCGGGACTAGCGGGAGGAAGCTCCTACAATGAGCAGTTCTTC. This gives the protein CSATRPGLAGGSSYNEQFF.

This chain connects TRBV20-1 to TRBJ1-1; D is ambiguous. The CDR3 spans 12 residues. V gave up 5 bases and J gave up 4 bases, with 11 bases separating them. From germline, CDR1 is DFQATT and CDR2 SNEGSKA (reference sequence). The CDR3 spells CSASVGSTEAFF. As DNA, the CDR3 is TGCAGTGCTTCCGTTGGGAGCACTGAAGCTTTCTTT.

This clonotype was recorded a few times. The chain recombines TRBV4-3 with TRBJ2-7; TRBD2 matches at 11 bases. J was trimmed by 2 bases and V by 1 base; bases with no gene match: 4. Germline loops: CDR1 LGHNA, CDR2 YSLEER. The CDR3 extends over 16 amino acids. CDR3 residues: CASSQGTSGLTYEQYF. In DNA form, the CDR3 reads TGCGCCAGCAGCCAAGGGACTAGCGGGCTTACCTACGAGCAGTACTTC.

This clonotype was counted a few times. The V and J genes are TRBV12-3 or TRBV12-4 and TRBJ2-3; weak D call: TRBD2 (6 bases). V dropped 5 bases and J dropped 6 bases, with 21 bases sitting between them. The CDR3 sequence is 16 residues long. In DNA, the CDR3 is TGTGCCAGCAGTCCGGGGGACGGAGTCTTGTTGGATACGCAGTATTTT. Translated, it gives CASSPGDGVLLDTQYF.

This clonotype was seen a handful of times. The V call is TRBV5-5, the J call TRBJ1-6, with 7 bases that match TRBD1. This CDR3 spans 15 amino acids. Germline loops: CDR1 SGHKS, CDR2 YYEKEE (reference sequence). With 0 bases clipped from V and 10 bases from J, the junction kept 7 bases outside the gene matches. The DNA of the CDR3 is TGTGCCAGCAGCTTGGAACAGGGGTACGAATCACCCCTCCACTTT. It translates to CASSLEQGYESPLHF.

With respect to this clonotype: At one end the junction does not follow the germline gene, possibly because of a read error. This chain connects TRBV7-8 to TRBJ2-1; D is perhaps TRBD2 (6 bases). The CDR3 contains 13 residues. Germline V gene lookup returns CDR1 SGHVS and CDR2 FQNEAQ. In DNA, the CDR3 is TGTGTCAGCAGCTCGGAAACTGGGACTCAGCGGTTCTTC. It encodes CVSSSETGTQRFF.

In DNA form, the CDR3 reads TGTGCCAGCAGCCAAGAGGGACAGGGGGCCTACAATGAGCAGTTCTTC. Amino acid sequence: CASSQEGQGAYNEQFF. V and J are TRBV4-2 and TRBJ2-1; 11 positions match TRBD1. V was clipped by 0 bases and J by 2 bases; unmatched bases: 0. The CDR3 contains 16 residues. From germline, CDR1 is LGHNA and CDR2 YNFKEQ.

The chain joins TRBV7-2 to TRBJ1-2, with D maybe TRBD1 (5 bases). V lost 1 base and J 6 bases, leaving 18 bases between the germline ends. The germline V gene has CDR1 SGHTA and CDR2 FQGNSA. The CDR3 has 16 amino acids. CDR3 sequence: CASSLEAARARNGYTF. DNA of the CDR3: TGTGCCAGCAGCTTAGAGGCCGCCAGGGCGAGGAATGGCTACACCTTC. Full variable domain (outside the CDR3, taken from reference TRBV7-2 and TRBJ1-2): GAGVSQSPSNKVTEKGKDVELRCDPISGHTALYWYRQSLGQGLEFLIYFQGNSAPDKSGLPSDRFSAERTGGSVSTLTIQRTQQEDSAVYLCASSLEAARARNGYTFGSGTRLTVV.

Regarding this clonotype: Relative to the germline gene, one junction end is altered; a read error may explain this. The chain is built from TRBV9 and TRBJ2-5; no firm D call. Germline CDR1 is SGDLS and CDR2 is YYNGEE. CDR3 length: 15 residues. CDR3 region: CASSVLDLPSEAQYF. The CDR3 bases are TGTGCCAGCAGCGTCCTGGATCTCCCTTCAGAGGCCCAGTACTTC. Full variable domain (outside the CDR3, taken from reference TRBV9 and TRBJ2-5): DSGVTQTPKHLITATGQRVTLRCSPRSGDLSVYWYQQSLDQGLQFLIQYYNGEERAKGNILERFSAQQFPDLHSELNLSSLELGDSALYFCASSVLDLPSEAQYFGPGTRLLVL.

V is TRBV28 and J is TRBJ1-5, with D hard to call. V was cut by 5 bases and J by 4 bases, with 18 bases left in between. The V gene's germline CDR1 is MDHEN and CDR2 SYDVKM. The CDR3 extends over 16 amino acids. The DNA for the CDR3 is TGTGCCAGCAGTCTGCTGTCCGGTGGAATTAATCAGCCCCAGCATTTT. It encodes CASSLLSGGINQPQHF.

A note on this clonotype: A read error may produce the germline difference seen at one junction end. The chain uses TRBV20-1 and TRBJ2-7; 11 bases match TRBD2. The CDR3 extends over 17 amino acids. Looked up from germline, CDR1 is DFQATT and CDR2 is SNEGSKA (reference sequence). CDR3 region: CSARALAGGTSSYEQYF. The CDR3 nucleotides are TGTAGTGCTAGAGCCCTAGCGGGAGGAACGAGCTCCTACGAGCAGTACTTC.

V gene TRBV20-1 combines with J gene TRBJ2-5, with TRBD1 matching 7 bases. The CDR3 extends over 14 amino acids. After removal of 6 bases from V and 0 bases from J, the junction contained 7 bases not matched to a gene. Per germline, CDR1 DFQATT and CDR2 SNEGSKA (reference sequence). The CDR3 bases are TGCAGTGCCCAGACAGGGAAGTACCAAGAGACCCAGTACTTC. This sequence encodes CSAQTGKYQETQYF.

The gene calls are TRBV29-1 and TRBJ1-1; D might be TRBD1 (6 bases). The V end lost 4 bases, the J end lost 4 bases, and 13 bases lay between the germline ends. CDR3 length: 13 residues. Germline CDR1 SQVTM, CDR2 ANQGSEA. Here the CDR3 DNA reads TGCAGCGTTGGAGGGGGAGAGGTCACTGAAGCTTTCTTT. Translation gives CSVGGGEVTEAFF.

The CDR3: CASSRTSGKYEQYF. CDR3 coding DNA: TGTGCCAGCAGTAGGACTAGCGGGAAGTACGAGCAGTACTTC. The J gene is TRBJ2-7, the V gene TRBV12-3 or TRBV12-4, with 12 bases identical to TRBD2. The CDR3 runs to 14 residues. Trimming cost V 5 bases and J 4 bases; bases outside gene matches: 3.